Below, 12 T cell receptor beta chains from the same sample are listed, as sequenced in a study of CD8 T cells in ankylosing spondylitis. Each CDR3 protein is one row after TCRdb ran MiXCR on the 5' RACE reads. The sample contains approximately 220,000 distinct CDR3 sequences, roughly 25% of which appear only once. The specimen sequenced was blood, either unsorted or a sorted T cell fraction (not recorded which). The source of these receptors is a male donor with ankylosing spondylitis or in good health (not recorded which).

The chain recombines TRBV3-1 with TRBJ2-7; TRBD1 aligns across 10 bases. The CDR3 spans 13 residues. Germline CDR1 reads LGHDT; CDR2 reads YNNKEL (reference sequence). V dropped 6 bases and J dropped 4; count of bases not matched to a gene: 3. For the CDR3, the DNA is TGTGCCAGCAGTGGACAGGGGGGTTACGAGCAGTACTTC. Its translation: CASSGQGGYEQYF.

There are a few counts of this clonotype. The chain is built from TRBV4-2 and TRBJ2-2; a possible D gene is TRBD2 (6 bases). CDR1 and CDR2 from the germline V gene are LGHNA and YNFKEQ. The CDR3 sequence is 15 residues long. Deletions cut 4 bases from V and 3 bases from J, with 12 bases between. The CDR3 DNA reads as TGTGCCAGCAGCCCCGGGAGAAGGGACACCGGGGAGCTGTTTTTT. This translates into CASSPGRRDTGELFF.

The chain carries TRBV2 and TRBJ1-2; no clear D. Germline lookup yields CDR1 SNHLY and CDR2 FYNNEI. CDR3 length: 13 amino acids. V lost 7 bases and J 7 bases, leaving 16 bases between the germline ends. The DNA for the CDR3 is TGTGCCAGCATGCCCACCGGGTCAGGTGGCTACACCTTC. Its protein product is CASMPTGSGGYTF.

The CDR3 loop is CSEPSPRNYNEQFF. The CDR3 DNA is TGCAGTGAACCTTCCCCACGGAACTACAATGAGCAGTTCTTC. The chain uses TRBV20-1 and TRBJ2-1; D call uncertain. From germline, CDR1 is DFQATT and CDR2 SNEGSKA (reference sequence). This CDR3 is 14 amino acids long. V was clipped by 7 bases and J by 3 bases, with 16 bases between them.

V usage is TRBV20-1 and J usage is TRBJ2-5; the match to TRBD2 covers 15 bases. Germline V gene data show CDR1 as DFQATT and CDR2 as SNEGSKA (reference sequence). Germline trimming cut 5 bases from V and 4 bases from J; bases unmatched to any gene: 5. The CDR3 has 15 residues. The CDR3, as DNA: TGCAGTGCTGGACTAGCGGGAGGGGGGAGAGAGACCCAGTACTTC. It yields the protein CSAGLAGGGRETQYF.

This clonotype was seen many times. CDR3 amino acids: CASSQVGGEQYF. CDR3 DNA sequence: TGTGCCAGCAGCCAAGTTGGGGGGGAGCAGTACTTC. This chain joins TRBV3-1 and TRBJ2-7; possibly TRBD2 for D (6 bases). Germline V gene sequence: CDR1 LGHDT, CDR2 YNNKEL (reference sequence). Between the trimmed V and J ends, which lost 1 base and 7 bases, there was a span of 8 bases. There are 12 residues in the CDR3.

This clonotype has a handful of counts. CDR3 in DNA: TGCAGTGCTCCCAATGTGGGCGGGAGAGGGGATGAGCAGTTCTTC. This codes for CSAPNVGGRGDEQFF. The chain couples TRBV20-1 to TRBJ2-1; 7 nucleotides align to TRBD2. V lost 5 bases to trimming and J lost 8 bases; unmatched junction nucleotides: 15. There are 15 residues in the CDR3. Germline V lookup: CDR1 DFQATT, CDR2 SNEGSKA (reference sequence).

This clonotype showed up many times. The V call is TRBV29-1, the J call TRBJ1-5; possibly TRBD1 for D (5 bases). Trimming stripped 5 bases from V and 3 bases from J, with 14 bases between. The CDR3 extends over 14 amino acids. CDR1 and CDR2 from the germline V gene are SQVTM and ANQGSEA. Written as DNA, the CDR3 is TGCAGCGTTCTTGCCGGGACTCCCAATCAGCCCCAGCATTTT. Its protein product is CSVLAGTPNQPQHF. The variable domain in full, completed from reference TRBV29-1 and TRBJ1-5, reads SAVISQKPSRDICQRGTSLTIQCQVDSQVTMMFWYRQQPGQSLTLIATANQGSEATYESGFVIDKFPISRPNLTFSTLTVSNMSPEDSSIYLCSVLAGTPNQPQHFGDGTRLSIL.

The chain employs TRBV20-1 and TRBJ2-7; 14 bases align to TRBD2. V shed 3 bases and J 0 bases; nucleotides not matched to a gene: 4. This CDR3 has 16 amino acids. Germline CDR1 and CDR2: DFQATT and SNEGSKA (reference sequence). CDR3 in DNA: TGCAGTGCTAGTGGGGGGACTAGCGGGAGCTCCTACGAGCAGTACTTC. Protein product: CSASGGTSGSSYEQYF.

This clonotype was seen repeatedly, ten times or more. The chain joins TRBV20-1 to TRBJ2-2; TRBD2 matches at 8 bases. Germline values: CDR1 DFQATT, CDR2 SNEGSKA (reference sequence). The CDR3 runs to 15 residues. V lost 2 bases, J lost 6 bases, and 8 bases stayed unmatched. CDR3 in amino acids: CSARREGVKSGELFF. CDR3 coding DNA: TGCAGTGCTAGACGGGAGGGAGTAAAGTCCGGGGAGCTGTTTTTT.

On this clonotype: A clone one base away is much larger, so this may be a read error. This chain uses TRBV18 with TRBJ1-2; the D is unclear. Germline CDR1 reads KGHSH; CDR2 reads LQKENI. CDR3 length equals 14 residues. DNA of the CDR3: TGTGCCAGCTCACCTCTGGACGGAAACTATAGCTACACCTTC. It translates to CASSPLDGNYSYTF.

This clonotype was seen only a few times. The chain links TRBV20-1 to TRBJ1-3, with D unclear. CDR1 is DFQATT, CDR2 SNEGSKA, per germline (reference sequence). V was cut by 3 bases and J by 6 bases, with 9 bases left in between. CDR3 size: 12 residues. The CDR3 here is CSARRWANTIYF. CDR3 nucleotide sequence: TGCAGTGCTAGGAGGTGGGCAAACACCATATATTTT.